The clone carrying this T cell receptor (beta chain) was picked up many times. Germline V CDR1 and CDR2: GTSNPN, SVGIG (reference sequence). This CDR3 is built from 13 residues. V was trimmed by 2 bases and J by 5 bases, leaving 12 bases between them. This sample is drawn from a study of T cells in Graves' hyperthyroidism and ophthalmopathy. Turning to the study itself: The blood sample was taken at first diagnosis, before treatment began.

From RNA transcripts, TCR beta CDR3 regions were amplified. RT-PCR in the first round (using the HTBI primer set) targeted the TCR CDR3. TCRdb ran MiXCR on the multiplex PCR reads and lists one entry per CDR3 protein. The table lists 200,000 to 300,000 distinct CDR3 sequences, 16% of them singletons, with about 29% in the top ten. The chain links TRBV30 to TRBJ1-1, with D unclear. This TCR came from a woman aged 18-30 years with Graves' ophthalmopathy. Sequencing input: blood. The CDR3 DNA reads as TGTGCCTGGAGTCGGGGTTTAGGGACTGAAGCTTTCTTT. Its protein product is CAWSRGLGTEAFF.